The rows below give T cell receptor beta chains drawn from one sample of a study of cytomegalovirus exposure and HLA in healthy donors. Clones were sequenced by immunoSEQ multiplex PCR, and TCRdb holds only the in-frame ones, with some missing. Of 90,000 to 110,000 clones listed, around 75% are singletons. What was sequenced was PBMCs. The receptors were gathered from a man aged 30 to 39 in good health and CMV-seronegative. Both conserved end residues are part of each CDR3. The D gene is left open where the match is weak. A row's size may be missing; if present it is once, few, many or a size class.

clone_size	v_call	d_call	j_call	cdr3_aa	cdr3_nt
NA	TRBV7-9	NA	TRBJ1-1	CASSLLQGGTEAFF	TGTGCCAGCAGCTTACTCCAGGGAGGAACTGAAGCTTTCTTT
NA	TRBV4-1	NA	TRBJ1-1	CASSQDPTGNTEAFF	TGCGCCAGCAGCCAAGACCCGACAGGGAACACTGAAGCTTTCTTT
few	TRBV4-2	NA	TRBJ1-6	CASAPGITNSPLHF	TGTGCCAGCGCCCCCGGGATTACTAATTCACCCCTCCACTTT
NA	TRBV21-1	NA	TRBJ2-1	CASSKSLGTSAMNSYNEQFF	TGTGCCAGCAGCAAATCTTTGGGGACTAGCGCAATGAACTCCTACAATGAGCAGTTCTTC
NA	TRBV30	NA	TRBJ2-7	CAWSVMVRGVYEQYF	TGTGCCTGGAGTGTCATGGTCAGGGGGGTTTACGAGCAGTACTTC
NA	TRBV4-1	TRBD2	TRBJ2-7	CASSLETSGDYEQYF	TGCGCCAGCAGCCTCGAGACTAGCGGAGACTACGAGCAGTACTTC
once	TRBV2	TRBD1	TRBJ2-7	CASSDTGGYEQYF	TGTGCCAGCAGTGATACAGGGGGCTACGAGCAGTACTTC
NA	TRBV28	NA	TRBJ2-2	CASSLYRGGTGELFF	TGTGCCAGCAGTTTATACAGGGGGGGGACCGGGGAGCTGTTTTTT
few	TRBV6-5	NA	TRBJ1-1	CASSYGLGSLEAFF	TGTGCCAGCAGTTACGGGTTGGGCAGCCTTGAAGCTTTCTTT
few	TRBV28	NA	TRBJ1-1	CASRTIGGERSEAFF	TGTGCCAGCAGGACCATAGGTGGTGAGAGGTCTGAAGCTTTCTTT
NA	TRBV5-1	NA	TRBJ2-3	CASRQQVTLTDTQYF	TGCGCCAGCAGACAGCAGGTCACCCTCACAGATACGCAGTATTTT
NA	TRBV4-2	NA	TRBJ2-7	CASSQGGGSYEQYF	TGTGCCAGCAGCCAAGGGGGAGGTTCGTACGAGCAGTACTTC
NA	TRBV13	TRBD1	TRBJ2-3	CASSSLQQGIFADTQYF	TGTGCCAGCAGCTCCTTGCAACAGGGGATTTTCGCAGATACGCAGTATTTT
NA	TRBV5-6	TRBD1	TRBJ2-2	CASRMGQQNTGELFF	TGTGCCAGCAGAATGGGACAGCAGAACACCGGGGAGCTGTTTTTT
NA	TRBV28	TRBD1	TRBJ2-5	CASSRRGSSKETQYF	TGTGCCAGCAGTCGCAGGGGGTCGTCTAAAGAGACCCAGTACTTC
NA	TRBV4-1	NA	TRBJ1-3	CASGRLDNSGNTIYF	TGCGCCAGCGGCAGGCTGGACAACTCTGGAAACACCATATATTTT
NA	TRBV11-2	TRBD1	TRBJ2-7	CASSHRDRGQGEQYF	TGTGCCAGCAGCCACCGGGACAGGGGACAAGGCGAGCAGTACTTC
NA	TRBV29-1	NA	TRBJ2-5	CSVDHSGPETQYF	TGCAGCGTTGACCATAGCGGCCCAGAGACCCAGTACTTC
NA	TRBV28	TRBD1	TRBJ1-1	CASSDRGPTEAFF	TGTGCCAGCAGTGACAGGGGACCCACTGAAGCTTTCTTT
once	TRBV5-5	NA	TRBJ1-3	CASSLVGSSGNTIYF	TGTGCCAGCAGCTTGGTGGGCAGCTCTGGAAACACCATATATTTT
NA	TRBV30	NA	TRBJ1-2	CAWSDPGRYGYTF	TGTGCCTGGAGTGATCCAGGCCGTTATGGCTACACCTTC
few	TRBV10-3	TRBD1	TRBJ1-4	CAISKTGGDEKLFF	TGTGCCATCAGTAAGACAGGGGGCGATGAAAAACTGTTTTTT
NA	TRBV7-9	TRBD2	TRBJ2-3	CSSRSPLAGATDTQYF	TGTTCCAGCAGATCACCACTAGCGGGAGCAACAGATACGCAGTATTTT
NA	TRBV6-5	NA	TRBJ1-1	CASSYSGGGSTEAFF	TGTGCCAGCAGTTACTCGGGGGGGGGCAGCACTGAAGCTTTCTTT
NA	TRBV6-1	NA	TRBJ1-2	CASSERLGQGKGYTF	TGTGCCAGCAGTGAAAGATTAGGGCAGGGCAAAGGCTACACCTTC
once	TRBV5-8	NA	TRBJ2-7	CASSFGDSSYEQYF	TGTGCCAGCAGCTTCGGCGACTCCTCCTACGAGCAGTACTTC
once	TRBV5-1	TRBD1	TRBJ1-4	CASSWDSPNEKLFF	TGCGCCAGCAGCTGGGACAGTCCGAATGAAAAACTGTTTTTT
NA	TRBV18	NA	TRBJ2-1	CASSPSRDSKWNEQFF	TGTGCCAGCTCACCATCGCGAGACAGTAAATGGAATGAGCAGTTCTTC
NA	TRBV7-2	NA	TRBJ1-2	CASSQAGQAYGYTF	TGTGCCAGCAGCCAGGCTGGGCAGGCCTATGGCTACACCTTC
few	TRBV5-1	NA	TRBJ1-5	CASSLFPGNQPQHF	TGCGCCAGCAGCTTGTTTCCAGGGAATCAGCCCCAGCATTTT
NA	TRBV7-2	NA	TRBJ2-5	CASSLQLSRPQETQYF	TGTGCCAGCAGCTTACAGCTGTCTAGACCTCAAGAGACCCAGTACTTC
NA	TRBV6-6	NA	TRBJ2-2	CASSYPSTSSGELFF	TGTGCCAGCAGTTACCCATCAACTAGCTCCGGGGAGCTGTTTTTT
NA	TRBV5-1	NA	TRBJ1-1	CASSTSGVWVTEAFF	TGCGCCAGCAGCACTTCAGGGGTTTGGGTCACTGAAGCTTTCTTT
once	TRBV7-9	NA	TRBJ2-3	CASSSAARDTDTQYF	TGTGCCAGCAGCTCCGCCGCCAGGGACACAGATACGCAGTATTTT
once	TRBV7-8	NA	TRBJ2-7	CASSIRRGSYEQYF	TGTGCCAGCAGCATCCGGCGAGGGTCCTACGAGCAGTACTTC
NA	TRBV7-6	TRBD1	TRBJ1-6	CASSLRPGGSNNSPLHF	TGTGCCAGCAGCTTAAGACCAGGGGGATCTAATAATTCACCCCTCCACTTT
NA	TRBV7-6	NA	TRBJ1-1	CASSRDMNTEAFF	TGTGCCAGCAGTCGGGATATGAACACTGAAGCTTTCTTT
NA	TRBV7-9	NA	TRBJ2-1	CASSLGQLQVLGKQFF	TGTGCCAGCAGCTTAGGGCAGTTACAGGTACTTGGTAAGCAGTTCTTC
NA	TRBV6-5	NA	TRBJ2-7	CASSYGGANYEQYF	TGTGCCAGCAGTTACGGTGGGGCTAACTACGAGCAGTACTTC
NA	TRBV7-2	NA	TRBJ1-1	CASSSPNGVNTEAFF	TGTGCCAGCAGCTCTCCAAACGGGGTGAACACTGAAGCTTTCTTT
NA	TRBV7-9	NA	TRBJ2-3	CASSQPGVRGTQYF	TGTGCCAGCAGCCAACCAGGTGTCCGGGGTACGCAGTATTTT
NA	TRBV29-1	NA	TRBJ1-1	CSVAPRGNTEAFF	TGCAGCGTTGCCCCCCGGGGGAACACTGAAGCTTTCTTT
few	TRBV5-1	TRBD1	TRBJ1-4	CASSLSRGHEKLFF	TGCGCCAGCAGCTTGAGCAGGGGGCACGAAAAACTGTTTTTT
NA	TRBV9	NA	TRBJ2-3	CASSADRTTDTQYF	TGTGCCAGCAGCGCTGACAGGACCACAGATACGCAGTATTTT
NA	TRBV28	NA	TRBJ1-2	CASSLGTYGYTF	TGTGCCAGCAGTTTGGGCACCTATGGCTACACCTTC
NA	TRBV7-9	TRBD1	TRBJ2-5	CASSSWTGQETQYF	TGTGCCAGCAGCTCCTGGACAGGGCAAGAGACCCAGTACTTC
NA	TRBV7-6	NA	TRBJ1-5	CASSFGPDQPQHF	TGTGCCAGCAGCTTTGGGCCGGATCAGCCCCAGCATTTT